This paragraph covers one T cell receptor beta chain sequence. Its target is not known. The record originates from a study of CD8 T cells in ankylosing spondylitis. Study results and limitations: One TCR beta motif, made up of several highly homologous variants, appeared characteristic of ankylosing spondylitis blood.

TCRdb re-analysed the 5' RACE reads in MiXCR, keeping a single row per CDR3 protein. The sample has 700,000 to 850,000 distinct CDR3 sequences; over 9.5% are singletons. This CDR3 comprises 13 residues. V gave up 0 bases and J gave up 6 bases, with 5 bases separating them. CDR1 and CDR2 (germline): SEHNR, FQNEAQ (reference sequence). The sample consisted of blood, either unsorted or a sorted T cell fraction (not recorded which). The chain is built from TRBV7-9 and TRBJ1-4, with unresolved D. The source of this sequence is a male donor with ankylosing spondylitis. The CDR3 loop is CASSLARDEKLFF. CDR3 DNA: TGTGCCAGCAGCTTAGCCCGGGATGAAAAACTGTTTTTT. Full variable domain (missing parts from reference TRBV7-9 and TRBJ1-4): DTGVSQNPRHKITKRGQNVTFRCDPISEHNRLYWYRQTLGQGPEFLTYFQNEAQLEKSRLLSDRFSAERPKGSFSTLEIQRTEQGDSAMYLCASSLARDEKLFFGSGTQLSVL.